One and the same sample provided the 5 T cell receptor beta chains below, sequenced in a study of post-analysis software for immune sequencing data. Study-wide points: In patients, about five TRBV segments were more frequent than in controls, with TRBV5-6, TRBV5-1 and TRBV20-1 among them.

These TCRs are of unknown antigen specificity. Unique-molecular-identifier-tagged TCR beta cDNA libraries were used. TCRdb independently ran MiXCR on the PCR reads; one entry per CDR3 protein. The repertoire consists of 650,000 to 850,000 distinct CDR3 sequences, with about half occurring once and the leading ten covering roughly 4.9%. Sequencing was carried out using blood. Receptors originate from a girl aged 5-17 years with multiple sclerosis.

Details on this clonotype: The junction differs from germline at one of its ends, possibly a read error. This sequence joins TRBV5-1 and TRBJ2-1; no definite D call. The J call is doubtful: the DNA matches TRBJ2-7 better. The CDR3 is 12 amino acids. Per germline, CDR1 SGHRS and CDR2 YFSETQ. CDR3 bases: TGTGCCAGCAGCGATGACTTGAACGAGCAGTACTTC. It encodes CASSDDLNEQYF.

The CDR3 DNA is TGTGCCACCAGGGGCGGACATCCCAACAATGAGCAGTTCTTC. Translating gives CATRGGHPNNEQFF. This rearrangement joins TRBV24-1 to TRBJ2-1, with D perhaps matching TRBD1 (5 bases). Germline lookup yields CDR1 KGHDR and CDR2 SFDVKD. The CDR3 spans 14 residues. With 7 bases removed from V and 5 bases from J, the gap between germline ends came to 14 bases.

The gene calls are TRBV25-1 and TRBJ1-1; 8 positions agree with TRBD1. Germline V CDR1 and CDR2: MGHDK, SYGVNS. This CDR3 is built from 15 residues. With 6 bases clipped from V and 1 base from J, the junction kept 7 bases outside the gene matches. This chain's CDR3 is CASSHRQGTNTEAFF. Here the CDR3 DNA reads TGTGCCAGCAGCCACCGACAGGGGACGAACACTGAAGCTTTCTTT.

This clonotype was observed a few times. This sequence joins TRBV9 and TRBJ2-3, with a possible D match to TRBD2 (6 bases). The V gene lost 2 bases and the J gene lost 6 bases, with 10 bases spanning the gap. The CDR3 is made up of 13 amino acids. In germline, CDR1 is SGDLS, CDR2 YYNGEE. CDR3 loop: CASSVGGRDTQYF. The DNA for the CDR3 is TGTGCCAGCAGCGTGGGAGGTCGGGATACGCAGTATTTT.

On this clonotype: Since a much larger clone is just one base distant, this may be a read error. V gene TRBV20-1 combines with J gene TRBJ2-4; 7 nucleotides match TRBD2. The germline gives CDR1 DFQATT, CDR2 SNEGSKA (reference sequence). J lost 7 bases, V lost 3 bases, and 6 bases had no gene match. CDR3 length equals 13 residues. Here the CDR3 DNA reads TGCAGTGCTAGCCGAGGGGAGGGGAACATTCAGTACTTC. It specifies CSASRGEGNIQYF.